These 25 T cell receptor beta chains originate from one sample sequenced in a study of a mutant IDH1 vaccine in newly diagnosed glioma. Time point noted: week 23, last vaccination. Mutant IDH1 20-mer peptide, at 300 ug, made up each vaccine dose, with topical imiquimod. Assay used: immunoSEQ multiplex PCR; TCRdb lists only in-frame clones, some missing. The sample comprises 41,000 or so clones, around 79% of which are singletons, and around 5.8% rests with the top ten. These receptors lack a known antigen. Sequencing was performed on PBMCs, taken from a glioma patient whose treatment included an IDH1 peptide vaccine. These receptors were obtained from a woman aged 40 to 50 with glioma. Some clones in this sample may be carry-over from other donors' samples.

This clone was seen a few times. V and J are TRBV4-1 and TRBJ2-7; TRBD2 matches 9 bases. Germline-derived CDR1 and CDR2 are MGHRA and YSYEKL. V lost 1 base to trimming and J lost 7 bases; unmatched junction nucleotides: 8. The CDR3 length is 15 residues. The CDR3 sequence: CASSQGDSGSWEQYF. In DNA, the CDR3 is TGCGCCAGCAGCCAAGGGGATAGCGGGAGCTGGGAGCAGTACTTC.

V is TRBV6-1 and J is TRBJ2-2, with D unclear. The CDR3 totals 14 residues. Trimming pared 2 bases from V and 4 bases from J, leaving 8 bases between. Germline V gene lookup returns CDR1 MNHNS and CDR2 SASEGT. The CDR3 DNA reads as TGTGCCAGCAGTGAACGGCTCTCCACCGGGGAGCTGTTTTTT. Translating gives CASSERLSTGELFF.

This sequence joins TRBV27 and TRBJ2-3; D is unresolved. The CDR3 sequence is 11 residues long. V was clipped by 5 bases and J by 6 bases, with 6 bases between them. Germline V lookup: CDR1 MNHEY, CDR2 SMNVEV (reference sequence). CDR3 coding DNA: TGTGCCAGCAGTCACCTGGATACGCAGTATTTT. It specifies CASSHLDTQYF.

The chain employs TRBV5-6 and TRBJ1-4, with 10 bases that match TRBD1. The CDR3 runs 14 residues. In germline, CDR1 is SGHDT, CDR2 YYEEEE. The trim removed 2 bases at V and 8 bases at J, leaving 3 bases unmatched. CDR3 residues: CASSLRQGAEKLFF. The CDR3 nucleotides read TGTGCCAGCAGCTTACGACAGGGGGCGGAAAAACTGTTTTTT. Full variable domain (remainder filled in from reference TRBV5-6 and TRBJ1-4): DAGVTQSPTHLIKTRGQQVTLRCSPKSGHDTVSWYQQALGQGPQFIFQYYEEEERQRGNFPDRFSGHQFPNYSSELNVNALLLGDSALYLCASSLRQGAEKLFFGSGTQLSVL.

The CDR3 DNA reads as TGTGCCAGCAGCCAGGACAGGGGGGGAACTGAAGCTTTCTTT. Translating it yields CASSQDRGGTEAFF. The chain is built from TRBV5-5 and TRBJ1-1; 10 nucleotides agree with TRBD1. This CDR3 is 14 amino acids long. Germline CDR1 and CDR2: SGHKS and YYEKEE (reference sequence). Losses at the gene ends were 4 bases for V and 5 bases for J; bases not matched to a gene: 5.

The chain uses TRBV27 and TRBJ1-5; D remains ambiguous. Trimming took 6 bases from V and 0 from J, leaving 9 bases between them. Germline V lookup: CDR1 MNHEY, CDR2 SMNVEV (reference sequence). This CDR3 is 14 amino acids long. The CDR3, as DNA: TGTGCCAGCAGGCCGGAATTTAGCAATCAGCCCCAGCATTTT. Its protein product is CASRPEFSNQPQHF.

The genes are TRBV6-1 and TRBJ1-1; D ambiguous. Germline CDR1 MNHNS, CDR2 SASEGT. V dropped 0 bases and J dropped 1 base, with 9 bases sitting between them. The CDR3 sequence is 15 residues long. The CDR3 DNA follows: TGTGCCAGCAGTGAAGCGCTTCGGCCGAACACTGAAGCTTTCTTT. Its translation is CASSEALRPNTEAFF.

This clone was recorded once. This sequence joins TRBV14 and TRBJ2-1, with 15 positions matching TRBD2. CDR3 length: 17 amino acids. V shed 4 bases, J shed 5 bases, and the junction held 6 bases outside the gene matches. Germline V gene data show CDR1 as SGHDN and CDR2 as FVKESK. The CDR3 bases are TGTGCCAGCAGCCGAGGACTAGCGGGGGGGTGGAACAATGAGCAGTTCTTC. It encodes CASSRGLAGGWNNEQFF.

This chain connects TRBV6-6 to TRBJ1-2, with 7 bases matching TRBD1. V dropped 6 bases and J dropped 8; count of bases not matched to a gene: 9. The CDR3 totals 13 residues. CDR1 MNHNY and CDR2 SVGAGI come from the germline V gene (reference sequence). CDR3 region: CASRPNGQDGYTF. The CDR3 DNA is TGTGCCAGCAGACCTAACGGACAGGACGGCTACACCTTC.

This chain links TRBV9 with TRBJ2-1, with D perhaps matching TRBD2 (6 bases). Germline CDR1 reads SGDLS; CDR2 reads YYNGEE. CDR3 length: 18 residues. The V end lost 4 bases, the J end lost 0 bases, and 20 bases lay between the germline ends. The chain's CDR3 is CASSSIRPGLDSYNEQFF. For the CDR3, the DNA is TGTGCCAGCAGCTCCATAAGACCGGGACTCGACTCCTACAATGAGCAGTTCTTC.

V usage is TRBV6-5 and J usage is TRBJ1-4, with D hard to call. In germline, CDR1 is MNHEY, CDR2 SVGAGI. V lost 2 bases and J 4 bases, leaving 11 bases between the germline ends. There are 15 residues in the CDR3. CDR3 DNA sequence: TGTGCCAGCAGTTACAGTCTTTCCGATAATGAAAAACTGTTTTTT. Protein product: CASSYSLSDNEKLFF.

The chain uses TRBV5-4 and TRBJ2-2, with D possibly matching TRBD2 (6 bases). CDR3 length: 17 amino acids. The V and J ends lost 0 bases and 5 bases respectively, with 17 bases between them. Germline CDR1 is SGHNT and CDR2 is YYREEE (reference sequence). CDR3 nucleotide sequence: TGTGCCAGCAGCTTGGGCGGACGCCGCGGGGAGACCGGGGAGCTGTTTTTT. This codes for CASSLGGRRGETGELFF.

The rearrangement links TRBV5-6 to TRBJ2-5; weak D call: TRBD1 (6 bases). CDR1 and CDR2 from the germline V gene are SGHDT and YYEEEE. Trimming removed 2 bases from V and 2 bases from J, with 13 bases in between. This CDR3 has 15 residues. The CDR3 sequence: CASSLRVGTQETQYF. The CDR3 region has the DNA TGTGCCAGCAGCTTACGTGTGGGGACACAAGAGACCCAGTACTTC.

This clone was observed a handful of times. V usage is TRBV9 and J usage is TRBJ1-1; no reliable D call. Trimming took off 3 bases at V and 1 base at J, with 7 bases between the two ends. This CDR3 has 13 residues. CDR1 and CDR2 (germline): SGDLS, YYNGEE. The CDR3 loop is CASSALRNTEAFF. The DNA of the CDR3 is TGTGCCAGCAGCGCCCTCCGGAACACTGAAGCTTTCTTT.

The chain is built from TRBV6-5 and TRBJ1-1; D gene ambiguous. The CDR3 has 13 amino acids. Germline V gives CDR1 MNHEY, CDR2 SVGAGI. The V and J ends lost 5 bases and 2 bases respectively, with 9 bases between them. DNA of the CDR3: TGTGCCAGCAGTCCGGGAGACAACACTGAAGCTTTCTTT. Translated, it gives CASSPGDNTEAFF.

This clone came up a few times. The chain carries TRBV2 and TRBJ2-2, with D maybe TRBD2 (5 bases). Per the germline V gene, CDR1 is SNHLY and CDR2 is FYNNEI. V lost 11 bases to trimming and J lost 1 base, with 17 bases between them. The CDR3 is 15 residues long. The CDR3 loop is CARGSSLMNTGELFF. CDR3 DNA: TGTGCCCGAGGGTCGTCTCTTATGAACACCGGGGAGCTGTTTTTT.

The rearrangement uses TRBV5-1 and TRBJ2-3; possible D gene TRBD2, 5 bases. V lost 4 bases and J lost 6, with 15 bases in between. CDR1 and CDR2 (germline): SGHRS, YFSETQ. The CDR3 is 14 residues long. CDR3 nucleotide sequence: TGCGCCAGCAGCCCGGGGTCTGTGTCCGATACGCAGTATTTT. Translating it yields CASSPGSVSDTQYF.

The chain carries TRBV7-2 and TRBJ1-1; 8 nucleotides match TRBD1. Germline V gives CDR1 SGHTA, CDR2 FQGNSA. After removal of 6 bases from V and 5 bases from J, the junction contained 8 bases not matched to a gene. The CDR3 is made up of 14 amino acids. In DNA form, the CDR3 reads TGTGCCAGCAGGGCCGACAGGGGTTGGACTGAAGCTTTCTTT. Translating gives CASRADRGWTEAFF.

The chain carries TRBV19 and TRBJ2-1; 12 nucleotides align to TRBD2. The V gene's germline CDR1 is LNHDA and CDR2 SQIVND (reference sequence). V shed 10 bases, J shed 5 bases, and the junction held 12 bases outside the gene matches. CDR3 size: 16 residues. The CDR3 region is CATFGLAGTGHNEQFF. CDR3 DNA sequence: TGTGCCACCTTCGGACTAGCGGGGACCGGCCACAATGAGCAGTTCTTC.

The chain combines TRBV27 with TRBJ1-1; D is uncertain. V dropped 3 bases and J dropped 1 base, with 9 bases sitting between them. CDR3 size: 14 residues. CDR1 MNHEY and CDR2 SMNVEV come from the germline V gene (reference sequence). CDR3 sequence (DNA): TGTGCCAGCAGTTTCGGCATCGGGAACACTGAAGCTTTCTTT. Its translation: CASSFGIGNTEAFF.

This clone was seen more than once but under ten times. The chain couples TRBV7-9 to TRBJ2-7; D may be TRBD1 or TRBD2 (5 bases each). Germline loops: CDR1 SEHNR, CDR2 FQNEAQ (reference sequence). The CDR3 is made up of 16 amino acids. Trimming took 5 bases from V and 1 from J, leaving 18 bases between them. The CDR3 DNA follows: TGTGCCAGCAGCCGTATGGGACCGACGGCGTCCTACGAGCAGTACTTC. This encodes CASSRMGPTASYEQYF.

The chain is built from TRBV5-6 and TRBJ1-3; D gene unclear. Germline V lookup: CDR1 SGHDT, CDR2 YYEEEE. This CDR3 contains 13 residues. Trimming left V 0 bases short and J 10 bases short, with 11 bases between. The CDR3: CASSLVKMETIYF. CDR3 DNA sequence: TGTGCCAGCAGCTTGGTTAAGATGGAGACCATATATTTT. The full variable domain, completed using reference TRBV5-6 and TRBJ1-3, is DAGVTQSPTHLIKTRGQQVTLRCSPKSGHDTVSWYQQALGQGPQFIFQYYEEEERQRGNFPDRFSGHQFPNYSSELNVNALLLGDSALYLCASSLVKMETIYFGEGSWLTVV.

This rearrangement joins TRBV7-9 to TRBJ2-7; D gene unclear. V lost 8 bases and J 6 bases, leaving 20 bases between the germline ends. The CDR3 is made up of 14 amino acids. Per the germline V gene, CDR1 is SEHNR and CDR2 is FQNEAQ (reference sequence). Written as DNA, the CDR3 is TGTGCCAGCTGTACAGACGCGGTTTCGGGCGAGCAGTACTTC. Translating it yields CASCTDAVSGEQYF.

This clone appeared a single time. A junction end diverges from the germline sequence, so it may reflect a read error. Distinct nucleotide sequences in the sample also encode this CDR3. The CDR3 is CASSSGTGGHGYTF. CDR3 DNA: TGCGCCAGCAGTTCCGGGACAGGGGGCCATGGCTACACCTTC. The chain is built from TRBV5-4 and TRBJ1-2; TRBD1 agrees at 12 bases. The germline gives CDR1 SGHNT, CDR2 YYREEE (reference sequence). The CDR3 contains 14 residues.

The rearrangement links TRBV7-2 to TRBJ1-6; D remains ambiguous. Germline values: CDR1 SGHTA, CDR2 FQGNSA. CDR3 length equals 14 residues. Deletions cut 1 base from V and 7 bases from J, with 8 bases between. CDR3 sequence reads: CASSLGGLNSPLHF. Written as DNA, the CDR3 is TGTGCCAGCAGCTTAGGCGGGCTCAATTCACCCCTCCACTTT.